Below, 3 T cell receptor beta chains from the same sample are listed, as sequenced in a study of OX40 agonist ivuxolimab in advanced cancers. Sequencing was performed with immunoSEQ multiplex PCR; in TCRdb, only in-frame clones are kept and a portion is missing. The sample carries about 46,000 clones, 75% to 90% recorded once. The sequencing here drew on CD4+ or CD8+ T cells sorted from blood, taken in a trial of the OX40 agonist ivuxolimab. Source of these receptors: an adult with an advanced solid tumor such as melanoma, head and neck, liver or kidney cancer.

This rearrangement joins TRBV19 to TRBJ2-5; 7 positions match TRBD1. With V trimmed by 1 base and J by 3 bases, 5 bases remained unmatched. The CDR3 length is 15 residues. The germline CDR1 and CDR2 sequences are LNHDA and SQIVND (reference sequence). CDR3 DNA sequence: TGTGCCAGTAGTATAGCGCTAGGGGGCGAAGAGACCCAGTACTTC. Residues: CASSIALGGEETQYF.

This clone was recorded a few times. CDR3 sequence (DNA): TGTGCCAGCAGCCCAGGGATGCACGGGGAGCTGTTTTTT. Encoded protein: CASSPGMHGELFF. V and J are TRBV27 and TRBJ2-2, with D tentatively TRBD1 (5 bases). This CDR3 is 13 amino acids long. From germline, CDR1 is MNHEY and CDR2 SMNVEV (reference sequence). With 6 bases removed from V and 7 bases from J, the gap between germline ends came to 12 bases.

The DNA for the CDR3 is TGCAGCGTCCGGACCGTAGGAGAGACCCAGTACTTC. Translation gives CSVRTVGETQYF. The chain employs TRBV29-1 and TRBJ2-5, with D unclear. Germline CDR1 SQVTM, CDR2 ANQGSEA. The V and J ends lost 6 bases and 4 bases respectively, with 12 bases between them. The CDR3 sequence is 12 residues long.